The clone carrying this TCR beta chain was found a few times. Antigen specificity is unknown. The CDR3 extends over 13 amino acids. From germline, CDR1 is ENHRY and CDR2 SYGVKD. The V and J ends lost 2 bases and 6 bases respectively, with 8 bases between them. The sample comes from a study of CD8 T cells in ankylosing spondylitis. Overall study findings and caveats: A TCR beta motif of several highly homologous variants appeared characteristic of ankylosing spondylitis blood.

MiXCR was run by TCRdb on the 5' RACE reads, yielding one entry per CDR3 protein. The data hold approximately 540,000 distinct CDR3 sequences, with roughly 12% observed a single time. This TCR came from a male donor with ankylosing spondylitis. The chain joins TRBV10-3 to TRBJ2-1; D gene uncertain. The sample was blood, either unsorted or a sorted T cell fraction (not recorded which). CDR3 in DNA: TGTGCCATCAGTGAGGTGGACCCCAATGAGCAGTTCTTC. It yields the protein CAISEVDPNEQFF.